This TCR beta chain derives from a study of Graves' ophthalmopathy and Graves' hyperthyroidism. Study context: Investigators collected peripheral blood at initial diagnosis, before any treatment was given.

Orbital computed tomography, together with clinical symptoms, serum thyroxine, TRAb and thyroid ultrasound, was used for diagnosis. The authors used Ficoll-Paque density gradient centrifugation to separate PBMCs. The input was approximately 10 ml of fresh peripheral blood. RNA served as the template for amplifying TCR beta CDR3 regions. HTBI-primed RT-PCR formed the first round, and a multiplex PCR formed the second. TCRdb re-derived calls from the multiplex PCR reads in MiXCR, one entry per CDR3 protein. The sample consists of hundreds of thousands of distinct CDR3 sequences, 22% of them appearing once. Findings and limits, study-wide: Prediction of ophthalmopathy progression reached less than 71% sensitivity and 72% to 80% specificity.

V was clipped by 6 bases and J by 0 bases, with 20 bases between them. The CDR3 runs 18 residues. The germline V gene has CDR1 SGHTA and CDR2 FQGTGA. This clonotype appeared many times. The antigen is not known. The receptor was derived from a woman aged 18-30 years with stable Graves' hyperthyroidism. Some clones in this sample may be carry-over from other donors' samples. Sample: peripheral blood. The chain carries TRBV7-3 and TRBJ2-2; maybe TRBD1 (5 bases). In DNA, the CDR3 is TGTGCCAGCAGGGAACTTCTAACGACAGATACGAACACCGGGGAGCTGTTTTTT. Its protein product is CASRELLTTDTNTGELFF.